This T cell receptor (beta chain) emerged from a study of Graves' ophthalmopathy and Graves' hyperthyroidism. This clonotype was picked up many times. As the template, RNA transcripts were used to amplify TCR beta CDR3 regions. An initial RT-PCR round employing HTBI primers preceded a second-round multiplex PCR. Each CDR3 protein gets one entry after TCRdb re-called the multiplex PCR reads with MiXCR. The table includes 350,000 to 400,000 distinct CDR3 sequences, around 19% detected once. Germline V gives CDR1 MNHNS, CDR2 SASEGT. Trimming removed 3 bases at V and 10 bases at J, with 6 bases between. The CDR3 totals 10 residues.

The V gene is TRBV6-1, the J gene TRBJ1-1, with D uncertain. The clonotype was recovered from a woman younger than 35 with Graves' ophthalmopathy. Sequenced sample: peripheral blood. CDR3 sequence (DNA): TGTGCCAGCAGTGATCGTGGAGCTTTCTTT. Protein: CASSDRGAFF.